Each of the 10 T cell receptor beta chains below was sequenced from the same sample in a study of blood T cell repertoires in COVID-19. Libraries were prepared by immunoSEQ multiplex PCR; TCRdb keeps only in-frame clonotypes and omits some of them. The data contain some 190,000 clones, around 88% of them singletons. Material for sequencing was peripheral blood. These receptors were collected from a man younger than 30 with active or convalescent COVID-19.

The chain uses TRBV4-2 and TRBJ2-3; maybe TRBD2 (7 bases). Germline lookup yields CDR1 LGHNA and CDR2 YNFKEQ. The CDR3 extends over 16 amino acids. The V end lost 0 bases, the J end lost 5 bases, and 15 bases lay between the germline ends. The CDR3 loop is CASSQDPPGEGDTQYF. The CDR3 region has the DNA TGTGCCAGCAGCCAAGATCCCCCAGGGGAGGGAGATACGCAGTATTTT.

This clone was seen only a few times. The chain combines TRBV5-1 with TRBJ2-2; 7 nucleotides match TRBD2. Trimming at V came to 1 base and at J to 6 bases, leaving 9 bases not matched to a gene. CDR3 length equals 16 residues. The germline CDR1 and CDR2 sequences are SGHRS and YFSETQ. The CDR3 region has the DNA TGCGCCAGCAGCTTGTCGACGCGGGAGCTGTCCGGGGAGCTGTTTTTT. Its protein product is CASSLSTRELSGELFF.

CDR3 sequence: CASSLTGTNTGELFF. The CDR3 DNA reads as TGTGCCAGTAGTCTTACAGGGACGAACACCGGGGAGCTGTTTTTT. The V call is TRBV19, the J call TRBJ2-2, with D perhaps TRBD1 (6 bases). Trimming took 5 bases from V and 0 from J, leaving 10 bases between them. The germline CDR1 and CDR2 sequences are LNHDA and SQIVND (reference sequence). The CDR3 has 15 amino acids.

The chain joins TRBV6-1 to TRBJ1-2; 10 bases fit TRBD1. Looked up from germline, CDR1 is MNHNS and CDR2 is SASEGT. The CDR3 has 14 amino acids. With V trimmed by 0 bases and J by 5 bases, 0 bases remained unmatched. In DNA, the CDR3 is TGTGCCAGCAGTGAAGCGGGACAGGGGTATGGCTACACCTTC. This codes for CASSEAGQGYGYTF.

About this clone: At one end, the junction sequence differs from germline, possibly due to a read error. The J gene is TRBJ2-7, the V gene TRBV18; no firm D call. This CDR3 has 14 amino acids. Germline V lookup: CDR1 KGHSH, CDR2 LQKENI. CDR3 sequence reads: CASSSPVRGYEQYF. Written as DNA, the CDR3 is TGTGCCAGCTCATCACCGGTGAGAGGCTACGAGCAGTACTTC. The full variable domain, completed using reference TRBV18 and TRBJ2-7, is NAGVMQNPRHLVRRRGQEARLRCSPMKGHSHVYWYRQLPEEGLKFMVYLQKENIIDESGMPKERFSAEFPKEGPSILRIQQVVRGDSAAYFCASSSPVRGYEQYFGPGTRLTVT.

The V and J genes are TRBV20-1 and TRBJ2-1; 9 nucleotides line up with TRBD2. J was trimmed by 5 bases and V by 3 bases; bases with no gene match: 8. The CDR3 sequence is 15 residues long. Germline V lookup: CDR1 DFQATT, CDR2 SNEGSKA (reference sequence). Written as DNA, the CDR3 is TGCAGTGCTAGTCCCAGCGGGAGGAGTCACAATGAGCAGTTCTTC. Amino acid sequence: CSASPSGRSHNEQFF.

For the CDR3, the DNA is TGTGCCAGTAGTATTTTTAGCGGGAGCTTCTACAATGAGCAGTTCTTC. This sequence encodes CASSIFSGSFYNEQFF. The V call is TRBV19, the J call TRBJ2-1, with 9 bases lining up with TRBD2. The CDR3 has 16 amino acids. V shed 3 bases and J 3 bases; nucleotides not matched to a gene: 6. Germline lookup yields CDR1 LNHDA and CDR2 SQIVND (reference sequence).

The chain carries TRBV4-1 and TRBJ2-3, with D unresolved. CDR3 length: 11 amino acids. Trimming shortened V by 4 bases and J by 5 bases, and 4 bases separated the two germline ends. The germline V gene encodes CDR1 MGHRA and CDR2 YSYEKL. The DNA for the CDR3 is TGCGCCAGCAGCCTACAAGATACGCAGTATTTT. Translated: CASSLQDTQYF.

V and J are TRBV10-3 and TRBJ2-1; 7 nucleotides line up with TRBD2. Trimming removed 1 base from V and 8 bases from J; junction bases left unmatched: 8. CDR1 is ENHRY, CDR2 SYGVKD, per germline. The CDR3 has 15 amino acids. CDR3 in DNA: TGTGCCATCAGTGAGTTGCGGGAGCCGGTAGATGAGCAGTTCTTC. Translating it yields CAISELREPVDEQFF.

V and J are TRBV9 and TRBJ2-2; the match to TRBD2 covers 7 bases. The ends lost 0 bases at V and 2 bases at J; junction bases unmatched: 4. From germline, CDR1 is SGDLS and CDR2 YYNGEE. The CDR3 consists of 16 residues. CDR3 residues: CASSVVGGINTGELFF. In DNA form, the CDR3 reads TGTGCCAGCAGCGTAGTCGGGGGGATAAACACCGGGGAGCTGTTTTTT.